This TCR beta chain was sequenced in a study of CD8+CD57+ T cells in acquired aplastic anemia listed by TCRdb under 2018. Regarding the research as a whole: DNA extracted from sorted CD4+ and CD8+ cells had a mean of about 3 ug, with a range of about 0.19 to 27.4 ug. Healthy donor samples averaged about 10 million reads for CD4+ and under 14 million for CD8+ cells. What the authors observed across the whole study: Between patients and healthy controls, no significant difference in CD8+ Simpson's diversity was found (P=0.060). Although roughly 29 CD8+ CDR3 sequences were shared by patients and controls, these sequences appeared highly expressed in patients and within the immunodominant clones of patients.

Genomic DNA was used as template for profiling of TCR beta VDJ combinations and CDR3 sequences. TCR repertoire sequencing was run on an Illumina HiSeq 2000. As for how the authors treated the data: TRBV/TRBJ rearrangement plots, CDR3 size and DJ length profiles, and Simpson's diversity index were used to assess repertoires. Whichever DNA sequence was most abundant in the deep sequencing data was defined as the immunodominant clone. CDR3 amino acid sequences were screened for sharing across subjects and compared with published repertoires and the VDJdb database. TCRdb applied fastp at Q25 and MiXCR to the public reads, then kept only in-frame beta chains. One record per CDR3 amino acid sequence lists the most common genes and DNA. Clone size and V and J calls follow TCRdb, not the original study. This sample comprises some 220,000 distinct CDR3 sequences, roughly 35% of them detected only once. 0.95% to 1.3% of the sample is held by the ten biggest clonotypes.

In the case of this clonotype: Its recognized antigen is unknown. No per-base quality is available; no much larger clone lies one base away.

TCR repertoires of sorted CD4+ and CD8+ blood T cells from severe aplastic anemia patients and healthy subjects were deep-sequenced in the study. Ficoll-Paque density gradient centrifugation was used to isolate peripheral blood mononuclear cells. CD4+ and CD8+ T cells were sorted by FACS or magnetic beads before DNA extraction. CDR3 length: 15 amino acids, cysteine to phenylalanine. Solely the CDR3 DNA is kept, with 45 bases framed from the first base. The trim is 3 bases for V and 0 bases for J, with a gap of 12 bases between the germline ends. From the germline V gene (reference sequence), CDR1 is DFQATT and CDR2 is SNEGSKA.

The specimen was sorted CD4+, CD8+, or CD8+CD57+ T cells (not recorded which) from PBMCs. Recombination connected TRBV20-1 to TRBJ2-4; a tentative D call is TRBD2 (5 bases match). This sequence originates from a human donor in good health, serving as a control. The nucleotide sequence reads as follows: TGCAGTGCTAGGCGGGCACTTTTAGCCAAAAACATTCAGTACTTC. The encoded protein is CSARRALLAKNIQYF.